This T cell receptor beta chain is drawn from a study of cytomegalovirus exposure and HLA in healthy donors. Whole-study results and caveats: Altogether, some 170 TCR beta chains were recorded as cytomegalovirus-associated.

V dropped 2 bases and J dropped 6; count of bases not matched to a gene: 5. Germline values: CDR1 MNHEY, CDR2 SMNVEV (reference sequence). The CDR3 runs to 14 residues. The PCR contained 60 Vbeta and 13 Jbeta primers. Using immunoSEQ multiplex PCR, the repertoire was profiled, and TCRdb retains in-frame clones only, with some absent. The table for this sample gives some 120,000 clones. With respect to this clone: The antigen remains unidentified.

Sequencing was performed on PBMCs. This clonotype was sampled from a man aged 18 to 29 in good health and CMV-seronegative. The rearrangement joins TRBV27 to TRBJ1-2; 8 bases map to TRBD1. The CDR3: CASSLSRQGNGYTF. The CDR3 DNA sequence: TGTGCCAGCAGTTTAAGCCGACAGGGGAATGGCTACACCTTC.